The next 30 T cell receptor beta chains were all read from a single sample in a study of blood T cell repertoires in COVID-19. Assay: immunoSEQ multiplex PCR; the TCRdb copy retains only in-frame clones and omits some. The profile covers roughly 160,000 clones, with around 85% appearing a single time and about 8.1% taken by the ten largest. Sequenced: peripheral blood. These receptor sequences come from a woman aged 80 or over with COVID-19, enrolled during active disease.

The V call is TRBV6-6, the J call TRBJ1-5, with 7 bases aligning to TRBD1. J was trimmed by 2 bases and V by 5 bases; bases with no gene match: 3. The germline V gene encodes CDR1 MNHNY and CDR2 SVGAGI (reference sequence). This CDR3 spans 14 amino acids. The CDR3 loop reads CASSGDRGNQPQHF. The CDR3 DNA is TGTGCCAGCAGTGGCGACAGGGGCAATCAGCCCCAGCATTTT.

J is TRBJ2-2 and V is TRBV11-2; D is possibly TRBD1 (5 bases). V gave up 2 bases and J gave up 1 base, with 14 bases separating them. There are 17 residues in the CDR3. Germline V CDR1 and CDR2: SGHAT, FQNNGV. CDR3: CASSLRYGQGNTGELFF. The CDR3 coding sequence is TGTGCCAGCAGCTTAAGATACGGGCAGGGGAACACCGGGGAGCTGTTTTTT. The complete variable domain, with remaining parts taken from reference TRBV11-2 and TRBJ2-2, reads EAGVAQSPRYKIIEKRQSVAFWCNPISGHATLYWYQQILGQGPKLLIQFQNNGVVDDSQLPKDRFSAERLKGVDSTLKIQPAKLEDSAVYLCASSLRYGQGNTGELFFGEGSRLTVL.

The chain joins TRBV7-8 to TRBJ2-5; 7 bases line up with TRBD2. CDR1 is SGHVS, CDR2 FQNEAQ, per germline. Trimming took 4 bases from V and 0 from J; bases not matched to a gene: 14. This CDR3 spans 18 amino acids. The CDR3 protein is CASSSRGLGRGYQETQYF. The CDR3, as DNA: TGTGCCAGCAGCTCCCGGGGGTTGGGGCGGGGGTACCAAGAGACCCAGTACTTC.

The CDR3 DNA is TGTGCCAGCAGTGAGGGACTCTCACCCAATGAGCAGTTCTTC. Its protein is CASSEGLSPNEQFF. V is TRBV2 and J is TRBJ2-1; D might be TRBD2 (6 bases). The CDR3 contains 14 residues. The ends were cut back, 3 bases at V and 6 bases at J, with 12 bases in the middle. Germline V gene data show CDR1 as SNHLY and CDR2 as FYNNEI.

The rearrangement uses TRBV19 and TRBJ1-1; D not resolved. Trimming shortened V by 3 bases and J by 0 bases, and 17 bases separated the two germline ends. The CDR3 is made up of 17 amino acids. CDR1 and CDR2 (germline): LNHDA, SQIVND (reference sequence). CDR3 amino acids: CASSMFRGTQLNTEAFF. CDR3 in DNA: TGTGCCAGTAGTATGTTCCGGGGAACCCAATTGAACACTGAAGCTTTCTTT.

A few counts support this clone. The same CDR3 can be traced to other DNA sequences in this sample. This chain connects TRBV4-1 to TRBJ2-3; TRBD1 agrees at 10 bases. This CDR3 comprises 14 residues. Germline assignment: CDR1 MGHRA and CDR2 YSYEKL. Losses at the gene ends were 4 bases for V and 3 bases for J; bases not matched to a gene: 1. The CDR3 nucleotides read TGCGCCAGCAGCCTGGGACAGGGGACAGATACGCAGTATTTT. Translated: CASSLGQGTDTQYF.

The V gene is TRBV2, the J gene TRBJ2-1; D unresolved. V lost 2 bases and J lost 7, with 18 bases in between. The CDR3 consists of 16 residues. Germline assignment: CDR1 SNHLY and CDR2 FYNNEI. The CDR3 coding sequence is TGTGCCAGCAGTGAATATGGCGGATCCTTCCCGAATGAGCAGTTCTTC. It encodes CASSEYGGSFPNEQFF.

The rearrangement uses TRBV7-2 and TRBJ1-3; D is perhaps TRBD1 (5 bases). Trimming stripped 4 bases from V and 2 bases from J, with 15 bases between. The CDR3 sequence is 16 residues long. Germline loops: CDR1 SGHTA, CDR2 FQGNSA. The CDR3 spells CASSSGGGRTGNTIYF. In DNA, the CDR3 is TGTGCCAGCAGCTCCGGGGGGGGAAGAACTGGAAACACCATATATTTT.

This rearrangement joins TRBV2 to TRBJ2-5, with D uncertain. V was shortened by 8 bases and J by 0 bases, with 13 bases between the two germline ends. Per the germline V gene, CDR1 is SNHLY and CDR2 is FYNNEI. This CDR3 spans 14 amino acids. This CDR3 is CASLLDGYQETQYF. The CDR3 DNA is TGTGCCAGCCTTCTCGACGGGTACCAAGAGACCCAGTACTTC. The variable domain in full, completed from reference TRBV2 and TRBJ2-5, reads EPEVTQTPSHQVTQMGQEVILRCVPISNHLYFYWYRQILGQKVEFLVSFYNNEISEKSEIFDDQFSVERPDGSNFTLKIRSTKLEDSAMYFCASLLDGYQETQYFGPGTRLLVL.

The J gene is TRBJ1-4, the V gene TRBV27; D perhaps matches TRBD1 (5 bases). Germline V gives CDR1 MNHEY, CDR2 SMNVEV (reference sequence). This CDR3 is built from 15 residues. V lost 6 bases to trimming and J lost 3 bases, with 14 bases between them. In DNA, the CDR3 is TGTGCCAGCAGGCCCATACAGGTCCCTAATGAAAAACTGTTTTTT. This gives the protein CASRPIQVPNEKLFF.

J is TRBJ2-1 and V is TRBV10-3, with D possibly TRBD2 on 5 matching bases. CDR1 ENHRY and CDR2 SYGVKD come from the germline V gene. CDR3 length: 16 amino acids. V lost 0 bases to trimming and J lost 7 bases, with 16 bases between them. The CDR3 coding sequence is TGTGCCATCAGTGAGTCTGCGGGTTCCTTTAGGAATGAGCAGTTCTTC. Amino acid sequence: CAISESAGSFRNEQFF.

CDR3 residues: CASSLRGTEAFF. The CDR3 DNA reads as TGTGCCAGCAGCTTAAGGGGAACTGAAGCTTTCTTT. V is TRBV5-4 and J is TRBJ1-1, with a weak D call TRBD1 (5 bases). V gave up 2 bases and J gave up 5 bases, with 7 bases separating them. There are 12 residues in the CDR3. Germline V lookup: CDR1 SGHNT, CDR2 YYREEE (reference sequence). Complete variable domain (other parts from reference TRBV5-4 and TRBJ1-1): ETGVTQSPTHLIKTRGQQVTLRCSSQSGHNTVSWYQQALGQGPQFIFQYYREEENGRGNFPPRFSGLQFPNYSSELNVNALELDDSALYLCASSLRGTEAFFGQGTRLTVV.

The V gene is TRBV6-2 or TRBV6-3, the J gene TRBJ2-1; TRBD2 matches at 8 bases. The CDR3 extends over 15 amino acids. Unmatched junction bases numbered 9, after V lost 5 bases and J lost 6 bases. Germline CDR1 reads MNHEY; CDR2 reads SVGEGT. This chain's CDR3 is CASSPPRAGVNEQFF. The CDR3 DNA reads TGTGCCAGCAGTCCCCCCCGAGCGGGAGTCAATGAGCAGTTCTTC.

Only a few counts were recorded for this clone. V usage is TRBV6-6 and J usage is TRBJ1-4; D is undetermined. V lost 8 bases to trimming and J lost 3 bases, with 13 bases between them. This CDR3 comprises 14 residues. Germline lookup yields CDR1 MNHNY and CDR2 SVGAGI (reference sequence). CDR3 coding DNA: TGTGCCAGCCTACGGGCGGGCCCTAATGAAAAACTGTTTTTT. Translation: CASLRAGPNEKLFF.

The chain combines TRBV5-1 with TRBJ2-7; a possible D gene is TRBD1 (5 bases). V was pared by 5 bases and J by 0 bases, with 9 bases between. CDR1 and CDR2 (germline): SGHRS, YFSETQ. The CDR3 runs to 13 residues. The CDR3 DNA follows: TGCGCCAGCAGTACAGGTAGCTCCTACGAGCAGTACTTC. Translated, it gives CASSTGSSYEQYF.

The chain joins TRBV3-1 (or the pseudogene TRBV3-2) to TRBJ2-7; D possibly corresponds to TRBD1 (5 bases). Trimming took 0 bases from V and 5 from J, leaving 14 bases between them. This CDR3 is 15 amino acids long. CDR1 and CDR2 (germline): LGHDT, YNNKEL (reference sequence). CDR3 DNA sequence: TGTGCCAGCAGCCAAGATGAGGCCAGGGCTCACGAGCAGTACTTC. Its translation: CASSQDEARAHEQYF.

CDR3 nucleotides: TGTGCCAGCAGTGATCCTTACGGGGCTTTCTTT. The encoded protein is CASSDPYGAFF. The chain uses TRBV6-1 and TRBJ1-1; D is undetermined. The CDR3 is made up of 11 amino acids. With 3 bases removed from V and 11 bases from J, the gap between germline ends came to 10 bases. Germline V gene sequence: CDR1 MNHNS, CDR2 SASEGT.

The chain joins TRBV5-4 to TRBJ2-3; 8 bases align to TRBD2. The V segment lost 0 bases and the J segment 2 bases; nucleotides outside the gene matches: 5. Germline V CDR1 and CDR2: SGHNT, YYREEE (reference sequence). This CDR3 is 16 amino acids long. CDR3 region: CASSLAQLAVTDTQYF. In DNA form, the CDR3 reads TGTGCCAGCAGCTTGGCGCAACTAGCGGTCACAGATACGCAGTATTTT.

This CDR3 reads CASRGTPGSEKLFF. DNA of the CDR3: TGTGCCAGCAGGGGGACACCCGGTTCGGAAAAACTGTTTTTT. V is TRBV27 and J is TRBJ1-4; perhaps TRBD1 as D (6 bases). The V end was cut by 6 bases, the J end by 8 bases, with 16 bases between. Germline loops: CDR1 MNHEY, CDR2 SMNVEV (reference sequence). The CDR3 length is 14 residues.

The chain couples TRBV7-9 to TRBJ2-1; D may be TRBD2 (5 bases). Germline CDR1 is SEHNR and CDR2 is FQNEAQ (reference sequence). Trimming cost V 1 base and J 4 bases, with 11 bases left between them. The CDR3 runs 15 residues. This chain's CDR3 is CASSLGERLYNEQFF. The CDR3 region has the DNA TGTGCCAGCAGCTTAGGCGAGCGGTTATACAATGAGCAGTTCTTC.

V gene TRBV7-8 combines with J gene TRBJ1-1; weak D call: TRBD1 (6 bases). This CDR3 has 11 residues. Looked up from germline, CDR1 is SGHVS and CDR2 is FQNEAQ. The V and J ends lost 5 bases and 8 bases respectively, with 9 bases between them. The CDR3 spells CASSLGQEAFF. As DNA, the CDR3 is TGTGCCAGCAGCCTAGGACAGGAAGCTTTCTTT.

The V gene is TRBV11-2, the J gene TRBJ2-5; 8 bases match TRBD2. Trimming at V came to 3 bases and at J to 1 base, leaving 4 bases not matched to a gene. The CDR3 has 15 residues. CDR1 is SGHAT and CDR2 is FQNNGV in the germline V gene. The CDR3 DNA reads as TGTGCCAGCAGCTTGGTGAGCGGGAGCCAAGAGACCCAGTACTTC. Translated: CASSLVSGSQETQYF.

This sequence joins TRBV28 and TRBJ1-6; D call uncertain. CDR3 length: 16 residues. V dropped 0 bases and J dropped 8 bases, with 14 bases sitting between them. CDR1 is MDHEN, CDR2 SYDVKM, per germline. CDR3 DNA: TGTGCCAGCAGTTTATGGAAGGCCACGAGGGATTCACCCCTCCACTTT. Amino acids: CASSLWKATRDSPLHF.

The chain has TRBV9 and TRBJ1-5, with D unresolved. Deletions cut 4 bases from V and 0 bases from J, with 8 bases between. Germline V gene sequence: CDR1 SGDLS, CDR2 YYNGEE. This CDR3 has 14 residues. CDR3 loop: CASSRPGSNQPQHF. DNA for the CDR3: TGTGCCAGCAGCCGCCCGGGTAGCAATCAGCCCCAGCATTTT.

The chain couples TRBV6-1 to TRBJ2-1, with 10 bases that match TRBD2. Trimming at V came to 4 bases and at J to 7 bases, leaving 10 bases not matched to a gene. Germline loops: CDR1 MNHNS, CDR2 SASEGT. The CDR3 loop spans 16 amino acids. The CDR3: CASSGQGFSGRNEQFF. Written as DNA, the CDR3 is TGTGCCAGCAGTGGACAGGGGTTTAGCGGGAGGAATGAGCAGTTCTTC.

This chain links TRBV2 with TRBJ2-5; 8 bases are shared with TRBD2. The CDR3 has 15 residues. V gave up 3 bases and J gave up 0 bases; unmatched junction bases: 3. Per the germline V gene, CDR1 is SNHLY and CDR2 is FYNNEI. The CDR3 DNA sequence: TGTGCCAGCAGTGATATAGCGGGGAACCAAGAGACCCAGTACTTC. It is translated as CASSDIAGNQETQYF. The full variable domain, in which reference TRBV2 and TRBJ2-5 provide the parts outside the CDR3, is EPEVTQTPSHQVTQMGQEVILRCVPISNHLYFYWYRQILGQKVEFLVSFYNNEISEKSEIFDDQFSVERPDGSNFTLKIRSTKLEDSAMYFCASSDIAGNQETQYFGPGTRLLVL.

The CDR3 is CASSLGEAEKLFF. DNA of the CDR3: TGTGCCAGCAGCTTAGGGGAGGCTGAAAAACTGTTTTTT. The rearrangement links TRBV7-9 to TRBJ1-4; D uncertain. The V end lost 1 base, the J end lost 7 bases, and 7 bases lay between the germline ends. CDR3 length: 13 residues. Germline CDR1 and CDR2: SEHNR and FQNEAQ (reference sequence).

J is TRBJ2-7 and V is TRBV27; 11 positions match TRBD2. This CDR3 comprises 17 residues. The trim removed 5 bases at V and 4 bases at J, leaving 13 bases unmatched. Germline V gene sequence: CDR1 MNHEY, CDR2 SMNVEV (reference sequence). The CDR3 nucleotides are TGTGCCAGCAGTCGCCCTCTTACTAGCGGGGGAGGTTACGAGCAGTACTTC. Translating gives CASSRPLTSGGGYEQYF.

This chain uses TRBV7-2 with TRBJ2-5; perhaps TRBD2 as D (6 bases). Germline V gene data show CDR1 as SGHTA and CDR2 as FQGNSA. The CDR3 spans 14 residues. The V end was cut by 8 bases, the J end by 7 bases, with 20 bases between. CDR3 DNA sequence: TGTGCCAGCGGGGGGTATGGGGCCTGGGGGACCCAGTACTTC. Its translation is CASGGYGAWGTQYF.

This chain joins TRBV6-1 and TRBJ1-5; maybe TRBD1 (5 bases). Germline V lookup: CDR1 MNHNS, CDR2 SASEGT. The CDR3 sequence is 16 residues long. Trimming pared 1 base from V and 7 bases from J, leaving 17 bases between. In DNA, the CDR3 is TGTGCCAGCAGTGAAGGGGTGGGCAGGGTGAGGCAGCCCCAGCATTTT. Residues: CASSEGVGRVRQPQHF.